This T cell receptor (beta chain) was retrieved from a study of cytomegalovirus exposure and HLA in healthy donors. This clone occurred once. Primers included in the PCR were 60 Vbeta and 13 Jbeta primers. Clones were read by immunoSEQ multiplex PCR, and TCRdb kept only the in-frame ones, dropping some. There are about 140,000 clones in the sample; over 75% occur only once, and 0.95% to 1.5% lies in the top ten. Trimming pared 1 base from V and 1 base from J, leaving 14 bases between. This CDR3 has 16 residues. Germline lookup yields CDR1 GTSNPN and CDR2 SVGIG (reference sequence). The chain recombines TRBV30 with TRBJ1-5; D remains unclear. Sample: PBMCs. The source of this sequence is a female donor in good health and CMV-seronegative. This chain's CDR3 is CAWSGTGRLSNQPQHF. The CDR3 region has the DNA TGTGCCTGGAGTGGGACTGGCCGTTTGAGCAATCAGCCCCAGCATTTT.